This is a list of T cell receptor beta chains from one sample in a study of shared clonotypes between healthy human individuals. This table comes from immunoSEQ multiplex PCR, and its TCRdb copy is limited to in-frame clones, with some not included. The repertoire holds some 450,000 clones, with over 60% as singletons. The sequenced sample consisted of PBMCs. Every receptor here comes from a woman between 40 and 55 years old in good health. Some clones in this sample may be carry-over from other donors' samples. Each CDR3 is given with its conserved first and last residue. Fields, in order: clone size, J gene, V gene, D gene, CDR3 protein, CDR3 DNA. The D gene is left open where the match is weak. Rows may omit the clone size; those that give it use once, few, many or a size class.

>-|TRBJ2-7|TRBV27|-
CASGLGAGEQYF
TGTGCCAGTGGGCTGGGGGCGGGCGAGCAGTACTTC
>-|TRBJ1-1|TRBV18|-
CASSPLNGLSNTEAFF
TGTGCCAGCTCCCCTCTGAACGGATTATCGAACACTGAAGCTTTCTTT
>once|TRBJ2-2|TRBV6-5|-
CASSYSGRTGELFF
TGTGCCAGCAGTTACTCCGGCAGAACCGGGGAGCTGTTTTTT
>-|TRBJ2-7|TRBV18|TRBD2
CASSPRTSDFSYEQYF
TGTGCCAGCTCACCAAGAACTAGCGACTTTTCCTACGAGCAGTACTTC
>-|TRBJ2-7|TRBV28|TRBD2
CASSLPSGGTYEQYF
TGTGCCAGCAGTTTACCTAGCGGGGGGACCTACGAGCAGTACTTC
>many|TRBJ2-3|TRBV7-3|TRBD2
CASSSLAGADTQYF
TGTGCCAGCAGCTCCTTAGCGGGAGCAGATACGCAGTATTTT
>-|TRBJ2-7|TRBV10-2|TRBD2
CASSETPHLAGVPSEQYF
TGCGCCAGCAGTGAAACCCCACATCTAGCGGGAGTCCCGAGCGAGCAGTACTTC
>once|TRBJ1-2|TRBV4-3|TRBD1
CASSPGTGDNYGYTF
TGCGCCAGCAGCCCTGGGACAGGCGATAACTATGGCTACACCTTC
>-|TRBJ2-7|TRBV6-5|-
CASSYYSFGDYEQYF
TGTGCCAGCAGTTACTACTCGTTCGGTGACTACGAGCAGTACTTC
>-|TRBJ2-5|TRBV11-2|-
CASSRRGSTANQETQYF
TGTGCCAGCAGCCGAAGAGGATCAACAGCAAACCAAGAGACCCAGTACTTC
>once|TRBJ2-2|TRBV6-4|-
CASSPSNTGELFF
TGTGCCAGCAGTCCCTCGAACACCGGGGAGCTGTTTTTT
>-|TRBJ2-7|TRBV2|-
CASSEYHEQYF
TGTGCCAGCAGTGAATATCACGAGCAGTACTTC
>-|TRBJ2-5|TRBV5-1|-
CASSLAGSQETQYF
TGCGCCAGCAGCTTGGCCGGCAGCCAAGAGACCCAGTACTTC
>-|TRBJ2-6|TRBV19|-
CASRMVSGANVLTF
TGTGCCAGTCGAATGGTCTCTGGGGCCAACGTCCTGACTTTC
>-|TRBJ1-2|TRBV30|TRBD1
CAWVRDRGAGYGYTF
TGTGCCTGGGTTAGGGACAGGGGAGCGGGCTATGGCTACACCTTC
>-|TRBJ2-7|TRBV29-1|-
CSVEEGARYEQYF
TGCAGCGTTGAAGAGGGGGCGCGGTACGAGCAGTACTTC
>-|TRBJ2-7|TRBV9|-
CASSVSQGPEYEQYF
TGTGCCAGCAGCGTAAGTCAGGGACCAGAATACGAGCAGTACTTC
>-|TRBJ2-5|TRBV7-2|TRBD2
CASNQVGLAGVETQYF
TGTGCCAGCAACCAAGTGGGGCTAGCGGGAGTTGAGACCCAGTACTTC
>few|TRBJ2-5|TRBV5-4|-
CATMSWQGETQYF
TGTGCCACCATGTCTTGGCAGGGTGAGACCCAGTACTTC
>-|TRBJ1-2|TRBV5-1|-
CASSMGTDYGYTF
TGCGCCAGCAGCATGGGGACTGACTATGGCTACACCTTC
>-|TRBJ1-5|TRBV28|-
CASSLGDLVGNQPQHF
TGTGCCAGCAGTTTGGGGGACCTGGTGGGCAATCAGCCCCAGCATTTT
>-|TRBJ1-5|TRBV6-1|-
CASSVRDQPQHF
TGTGCCAGCAGTGTACGGGATCAGCCCCAGCATTTT
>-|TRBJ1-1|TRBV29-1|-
CSVGGSDTEAFF
TGCAGCGTTGGGGGGTCTGACACTGAAGCTTTCTTT
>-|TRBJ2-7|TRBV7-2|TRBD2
CASSSRTSGPYEQYF
TGTGCCAGCAGCTCCCGGACTAGCGGCCCCTACGAGCAGTACTTC
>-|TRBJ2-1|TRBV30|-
CAWAVYNEQFF
TGTGCCTGGGCGGTCTACAATGAGCAGTTCTTC
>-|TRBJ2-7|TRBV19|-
CASSSPDRYEQYF
TGTGCCAGTAGTTCCCCGGACAGATACGAGCAGTACTTC
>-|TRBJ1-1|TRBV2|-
CASNRDVGTEAFF
TGTGCCAGCAATAGGGATGTAGGCACTGAAGCTTTCTTT
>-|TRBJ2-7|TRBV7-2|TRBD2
CASRSGSSGNEQYF
TGTGCCAGCAGATCGGGGTCTAGCGGAAACGAGCAGTACTTC
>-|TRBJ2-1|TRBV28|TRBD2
CASSLAGGYNEQFF
TGTGCCAGCAGTTTGGCGGGAGGTTACAATGAGCAGTTCTTC
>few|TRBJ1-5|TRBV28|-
CASSLGPQGPLRGSNQPQHF
TGTGCCAGCAGTTTAGGGCCACAGGGCCCCCTTAGGGGGAGCAATCAGCCCCAGCATTTT
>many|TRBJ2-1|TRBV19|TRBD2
CASSPAGLAYNEQFF
TGTGCCAGTAGTCCGGCGGGACTAGCTTACAATGAGCAGTTCTTC
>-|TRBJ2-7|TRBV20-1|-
CSANRGYEQYF
TGCAGTGCCAACCGGGGGTACGAGCAGTACTTC
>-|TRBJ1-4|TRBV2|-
CASSGDRGLNEKLFF
TGTGCCAGCAGTGGGGATCGGGGTCTTAATGAAAAACTGTTTTTT
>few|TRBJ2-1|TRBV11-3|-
CASSEEMVSSYNEQFF
TGTGCCAGCAGCGAGGAGATGGTGAGCTCCTACAATGAGCAGTTCTTC
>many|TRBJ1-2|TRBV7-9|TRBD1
CASSLGGQSYGYTF
TGTGCCAGCAGCTTAGGGGGACAGTCCTATGGCTACACCTTC
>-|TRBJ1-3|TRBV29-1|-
CSVGQGAGNTIYF
TGCAGCGTTGGGCAGGGAGCTGGAAACACCATATATTTT
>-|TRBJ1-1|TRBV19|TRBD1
CASSILTMTGKVTEAFF
TGTGCCAGTAGTATCCTCACCATGACAGGGAAGGTAACTGAAGCTTTCTTT
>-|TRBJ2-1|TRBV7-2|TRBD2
CASRLMAGGPVNEQFF
TGTGCCAGCAGGCTAATGGCGGGAGGGCCGGTCAATGAGCAGTTCTTC
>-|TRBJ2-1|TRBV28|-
CASSPPSSYNEQFF
TGTGCCAGCAGCCCTCCTAGTTCCTACAATGAGCAGTTCTTC
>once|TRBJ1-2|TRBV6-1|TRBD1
CATQGAGGYTF
TGTGCCACACAGGGGGCAGGTGGCTACACCTTC
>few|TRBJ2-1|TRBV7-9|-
CAGGTSPGNEQFF
TGTGCCGGAGGGACTTCTCCTGGAAATGAGCAGTTCTTC
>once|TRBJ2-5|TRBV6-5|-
CASGNDMYQETQYF
TGTGCCAGCGGAAATGATATGTACCAAGAGACCCAGTACTTC
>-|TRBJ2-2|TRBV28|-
CASTYGMTGELFF
TGTGCCAGCACCTACGGGATGACCGGGGAGCTGTTTTTT
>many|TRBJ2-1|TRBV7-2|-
CASSSASSYNEQFF
TGTGCCAGCAGCTCCGCTAGCTCCTACAATGAGCAGTTCTTC
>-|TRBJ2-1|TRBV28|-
CASSFFSEQFF
TGTGCCAGCAGTTTCTTTAGTGAGCAGTTCTTC